This entry describes one T cell receptor (beta chain). Per germline, CDR1 MGHRA and CDR2 YSYEKL. CDR3 length: 16 amino acids. After removal of 3 bases from V and 3 bases from J, the junction contained 6 bases not matched to a gene. RNA transcripts yielded amplified TCR beta CDR3 regions. An opening RT-PCR round employed HTBI primers and preceded a second-round multiplex PCR. TCRdb used MiXCR to reprocess the multiplex PCR reads, holding one entry per CDR3 protein. The data hold under 800,000 distinct CDR3 sequences, with approximately 21% observed a single time. This entry belongs to a study of Graves' ophthalmopathy and Graves' hyperthyroidism.

This clonotype originated in a woman aged 18-35 years with stable Graves' hyperthyroidism. Some clones in this sample may be carry-over from other donors' samples. The gene calls are TRBV4-1 and TRBJ1-3, with 9 bases aligning to TRBD1. The sequencing sample was made of peripheral blood. The CDR3 region is CASSQGGTGFGNTIYF. For the CDR3, the DNA is TGCGCCAGCAGCCAGGGAGGGACAGGGTTTGGAAACACCATATATTTT.